These 21 T cell receptor beta chains originate from one sample sequenced in a study of cytomegalovirus exposure and HLA in healthy donors. The primer mix had 60 Vbeta and 13 Jbeta primers. Clones were read by immunoSEQ multiplex PCR, and TCRdb kept only the in-frame ones, dropping some. The top ten clones hold 2.1% of a sample with about 150,000 clones, under 80% of them seen once. Material for sequencing was PBMCs. These receptor sequences come from a man aged 25-45 years in good health and CMV-seronegative.

The DNA for the CDR3 is TGTGCCAGCAGCTCCTTCATAGGGGAAGGGGGCTATGGCTACACCTTC. It encodes CASSSFIGEGGYGYTF. The genes are TRBV4-2 and TRBJ1-2, with a weak D call TRBD1 (6 bases). The germline V and J ends were trimmed by 5 bases and 4 bases, with 20 bases remaining between them. The length of the CDR3 is 16 residues. Germline CDR1 is LGHNA and CDR2 is YNFKEQ.

This chain connects TRBV7-9 to TRBJ2-2; D uncertain. V was trimmed by 1 base and J by 6 bases, leaving 6 bases between them. The V gene's germline CDR1 is SEHNR and CDR2 FQNEAQ (reference sequence). The length of the CDR3 is 13 residues. The CDR3 region is CASSLVRSGELFF. CDR3 sequence (DNA): TGTGCCAGCAGCTTAGTGAGGTCCGGGGAGCTGTTTTTT.

The chain links TRBV5-1 to TRBJ2-2, with D possibly matching TRBD1 (6 bases). The V and J ends lost 7 bases and 3 bases respectively, with 13 bases between them. In germline, CDR1 is SGHRS, CDR2 YFSETQ. CDR3 length: 14 residues. CDR3 sequence (DNA): TGCGCCAGCGACCCAGGGGACGACACCGGGGAGCTGTTTTTT. Its protein product is CASDPGDDTGELFF.

This clone was picked up a small number of times. This chain uses TRBV6-5 with TRBJ2-5, with 7 positions matching TRBD2. TRBJ2-7 matches the DNA end more closely, so the J call is doubtful. Germline loops: CDR1 MNHEY, CDR2 SVGAGI. The CDR3 is made up of 14 amino acids. The CDR3 loop reads CASSPVRAGYEQYF. Written as DNA, the CDR3 is TGTGCCAGCAGCCCGGTAAGAGCGGGGTACGAGCAGTACTTC.

The chain has TRBV28 and TRBJ2-7, with 7 nucleotides matching TRBD2. Germline loops: CDR1 MDHEN, CDR2 SYDVKM. With V trimmed by 3 bases and J by 2 bases, 10 bases remained unmatched. The CDR3 has 16 amino acids. Here the CDR3 reads CASSLGFGGGTYEQYF. CDR3 nucleotide sequence: TGTGCCAGCAGTTTGGGATTTGGCGGGGGAACCTACGAGCAGTACTTC.

The rearrangement links TRBV27 to TRBJ1-1; 11 nucleotides agree with TRBD1. This CDR3 is 15 amino acids long. CDR1 is MNHEY and CDR2 is SMNVEV in the germline V gene (reference sequence). Germline trimming cut 8 bases from V and 5 bases from J; bases unmatched to any gene: 10. The CDR3 nucleotides are TGTGCCAGCCAGTCCGGGACAGGGGGAAGGACTGAAGCTTTCTTT. It specifies CASQSGTGGRTEAFF.

The V and J genes are TRBV25-1 and TRBJ2-7; D not resolved. In germline, CDR1 is MGHDK, CDR2 SYGVNS. This CDR3 contains 11 residues. Trimming stripped 3 bases from V and 8 bases from J, with 8 bases between. CDR3 residues: CASSDLLKQYF. The CDR3 DNA sequence: TGTGCCAGCAGTGACCTCCTAAAGCAGTACTTC.

The V gene is TRBV7-2, the J gene TRBJ1-5; no clear D. The germline gives CDR1 SGHTA, CDR2 FQGNSA. Trimming stripped 5 bases from V and 0 bases from J, with 14 bases between. The CDR3 runs 16 residues. The DNA for the CDR3 is TGTGCCAGCAGCATAGGCGGCGGTAATAGCAATCAGCCCCAGCATTTT. This encodes CASSIGGGNSNQPQHF.

This chain links TRBV5-1 with TRBJ1-1, with 10 bases matching TRBD1. The CDR3 contains 15 residues. V was pared by 4 bases and J by 5 bases, with 8 bases of the junction left unmatched. Germline CDR1 reads SGHRS; CDR2 reads YFSETQ. In DNA form, the CDR3 reads TGCGCCAGCAGCCCCGGGACAGGGGTCTGGACTGAAGCTTTCTTT. It yields the protein CASSPGTGVWTEAFF.

This clone was detected only a few times. This rearrangement joins TRBV5-6 to TRBJ2-1; 7 bases fit TRBD2. V gave up 1 base and J gave up 2 bases; unmatched junction bases: 0. This CDR3 has 14 residues. Looked up from germline, CDR1 is SGHDT and CDR2 is YYEEEE. The CDR3 bases are TGTGCCAGCAGCTTGACTAGCGCCTACAATGAGCAGTTCTTC. It yields the protein CASSLTSAYNEQFF.

V gene TRBV7-9 combines with J gene TRBJ1-1, with D uncertain. The CDR3 sequence is 16 residues long. Germline values: CDR1 SEHNR, CDR2 FQNEAQ (reference sequence). The V and J ends lost 1 base and 0 bases respectively, with 12 bases between them. The CDR3: CASSLVGPSLNTEAFF. In DNA form, the CDR3 reads TGTGCCAGCAGCTTAGTCGGTCCTTCTTTGAACACTGAAGCTTTCTTT.

This chain uses TRBV28 with TRBJ2-6, with 9 bases matching TRBD1. CDR1 MDHEN and CDR2 SYDVKM come from the germline V gene. The J segment lost 2 bases and the V segment lost 5 bases, leaving 7 bases of the junction unmatched. The CDR3 is made up of 17 amino acids. CDR3 sequence reads: CASSIGTGSPGANVLTF. CDR3 sequence (DNA): TGTGCCAGCAGTATCGGGACAGGGTCGCCTGGGGCCAACGTCCTGACTTTC.

This chain joins TRBV6-6 and TRBJ2-3; tentative D call: TRBD1 (5 bases). This CDR3 has 13 residues. Per the germline V gene, CDR1 is MNHNY and CDR2 is SVGAGI (reference sequence). Trimming cost V 7 bases and J 3 bases, with 11 bases left between them. Here the CDR3 reads CASMNRKTDTQYF. CDR3 bases: TGTGCCAGCATGAACAGGAAAACAGATACGCAGTATTTT.

In its sample, this clone was seen a few times. The chain links TRBV28 to TRBJ1-6; no reliable D call. Germline CDR1 MDHEN, CDR2 SYDVKM. This CDR3 region has 13 residues. Trimming cost V 3 bases and J 7 bases, with 7 bases left between them. CDR3 sequence (DNA): TGTGCCAGCAGTTTGGGCGGGAATTCACCCCTCCACTTT. As protein: CASSLGGNSPLHF.

The V call is TRBV6-5, the J call TRBJ2-7; D gene uncertain. CDR1 MNHEY and CDR2 SVGAGI come from the germline V gene. Trimming left V 0 bases short and J 4 bases short, with 13 bases between. This CDR3 contains 15 residues. The CDR3 spells CASSYSFGGWYEQYF. DNA of the CDR3: TGTGCCAGCAGTTACTCATTTGGCGGATGGTACGAGCAGTACTTC.

The chain carries TRBV2 and TRBJ2-5; 8 bases align to TRBD1. There are 15 residues in the CDR3. Germline V CDR1 and CDR2: SNHLY, FYNNEI. J gave up 2 bases and V 6 bases, and 8 bases lay outside the gene matches. The CDR3 coding sequence is TGTGCCAGCAGGGCCGGGACAGGCGGTCAAGAGACCCAGTACTTC. Translation: CASRAGTGGQETQYF.

This clone was recorded a few times. The chain is built from TRBV6-1 and TRBJ2-5; 8 nucleotides match TRBD1. This CDR3 comprises 16 residues. Trimming removed 3 bases from V and 5 bases from J; junction bases left unmatched: 11. Germline values: CDR1 MNHNS, CDR2 SASEGT. The CDR3 DNA sequence: TGTGCCAGCAGTGAGCTGCAGGGGGCGAGACGGGAGACCCAGTACTTC. It translates to CASSELQGARRETQYF.

The gene calls are TRBV4-2 and TRBJ1-3, with a possible D match to TRBD1 (5 bases). Trimming shortened V by 0 bases and J by 0 bases, and 12 bases separated the two germline ends. In germline, CDR1 is LGHNA, CDR2 YNFKEQ. The CDR3 is 17 residues long. CDR3 bases: TGTGCCAGCAGCCAAGACCCCGCGGGGCACTCTGGAAACACCATATATTTT. Translation: CASSQDPAGHSGNTIYF.

This clone was seen a handful of times. The genes are TRBV19 and TRBJ2-5; 11 nucleotides align to TRBD2. CDR1 and CDR2 from the germline V gene are LNHDA and SQIVND (reference sequence). With 4 bases clipped from V and 2 bases from J, the junction kept 3 bases outside the gene matches. This CDR3 is built from 15 residues. The CDR3 protein is CASSRTSGWQETQYF. Written as DNA, the CDR3 is TGTGCCAGTAGTAGGACTAGCGGGTGGCAAGAGACCCAGTACTTC.

The rearrangement links TRBV7-8 to TRBJ1-2; 7 nucleotides match TRBD1. The CDR3 spans 14 residues. CDR1 and CDR2 (germline): SGHVS, FQNEAQ. The J segment lost 6 bases and the V segment lost 5 bases, leaving 9 bases of the junction unmatched. CDR3 region: CASSGQTGADGYTF. The CDR3 DNA reads as TGTGCCAGCAGCGGACAAACAGGGGCCGATGGCTACACCTTC.

In its sample, this clone was seen once. J is TRBJ2-1 and V is TRBV7-9; no definite D call. V lost 7 bases and J lost 1, with 8 bases in between. The CDR3 extends over 13 amino acids. CDR1 is SEHNR, CDR2 FQNEAQ, per germline (reference sequence). This chain's CDR3 is CASIPPSYNEQFF. The CDR3 DNA reads as TGTGCCAGCATCCCTCCTTCCTACAATGAGCAGTTCTTC.